This is a list of T cell receptor beta chains from one sample in a study of OX40 agonist ivuxolimab in advanced cancers. Method: immunoSEQ multiplex PCR; TCRdb's copy keeps in-frame clones and lacks some. This sample has over 20,000 clones, with 75% to 90% found just once. The sample consisted of CD4+ or CD8+ T cells sorted from blood, taken in a trial of the OX40 agonist ivuxolimab. These receptors all stem from an adult with an advanced solid tumor such as melanoma, head and neck, liver or kidney cancer. CDR3s include the opening cysteine and the closing phenylalanine or tryptophan. Fields, in order: clone size, D gene, J gene, V gene, CDR3 DNA, CDR3 protein. D genes are given only for firm matches. Expanded clones are given a class, and other clones once, few, many or no size at all.

size: .; D: .; J: TRBJ2-7; V: TRBV7-2; DNA: TGTGCCAGCAGCACTTACACGGACAGTTTCTACGAGCAGTACTTC; CDR3: CASSTYTDSFYEQYF
size: .; D: .; J: TRBJ1-2; V: TRBV19; DNA: TGTGCCAGTTCGAATGGGAGGGGCTACACCTTC; CDR3: CASSNGRGYTF
size: once; D: .; J: TRBJ2-5; V: TRBV7-9; DNA: TGTGCCAGCACGGCCGGGACTTCCGAGACCCAGTACTTC; CDR3: CASTAGTSETQYF
size: .; D: .; J: TRBJ2-3; V: TRBV7-8; DNA: TGTGCCAGCAGCTTAGGAGGGGGGGGGCCGACAGATACGCAGTATTTT; CDR3: CASSLGGGGPTDTQYF
size: .; D: TRBD2; J: TRBJ2-5; V: TRBV27; DNA: TGTGCCAGCAGTACGACGGGGCTAGCGGGAGGATACCAAGAGACCCAGTACTTC; CDR3: CASSTTGLAGGYQETQYF
size: .; D: TRBD1; J: TRBJ2-2; V: TRBV6-4; DNA: TGTGCCAACTACGGACAGGGCGCCACCGGGGAGCTGTTTTTT; CDR3: CANYGQGATGELFF
size: once; D: .; J: TRBJ2-2; V: TRBV5-5; DNA: TGTGCCAGCAGTAGAGGGGAAACCGGGGAGCTGTTTTTT; CDR3: CASSRGETGELFF
size: few; D: .; J: TRBJ1-5; V: TRBV28; DNA: TGTGCCAGCAGTTTGTGGGGGGACGAGAATCAGCCCCAGCATTTT; CDR3: CASSLWGDENQPQHF
size: once; D: .; J: TRBJ2-1; V: TRBV7-9; DNA: TGTGCCAGCAGCGCGTACAATGAGCAGTTCTTC; CDR3: CASSAYNEQFF
size: .; D: .; J: TRBJ2-1; V: TRBV2; DNA: TGTGCCAGCAGTCTCCTGGGCTACAATGAGCAGTTCTTC; CDR3: CASSLLGYNEQFF
size: once; D: .; J: TRBJ1-5; V: TRBV9; DNA: TGTGCCAGCAGCGCTGGGGGAGGTACCCAGCCCCAGCATTTT; CDR3: CASSAGGGTQPQHF
size: .; D: .; J: TRBJ1-2; V: TRBV5-1; DNA: TGCGCCAGCAGCTTGACAACAGGCTATGGCTACACCTTC; CDR3: CASSLTTGYGYTF
size: .; D: .; J: TRBJ1-5; V: TRBV27; DNA: TGTGCCAGCAGTCCGTATAGTAGCAATCAGCCCCAGCATTTT; CDR3: CASSPYSSNQPQHF
size: once; D: .; J: TRBJ1-5; V: TRBV18; DNA: TGTGCCAGCTCACTTGCCGAATCTAATCAGCCCCAGCATTTT; CDR3: CASSLAESNQPQHF
size: .; D: .; J: TRBJ1-5; V: TRBV10-3; DNA: TGTGCCATCAGTGAGAATAGCAATCAGCCCCAGCATTTT; CDR3: CAISENSNQPQHF
size: .; D: TRBD1; J: TRBJ2-7; V: TRBV6-5; DNA: TGTGCCAGCAGTTCATACCCGACAGGGGTGACCAACGAGCAGTACTTC; CDR3: CASSSYPTGVTNEQYF
size: few; D: TRBD2; J: TRBJ2-3; V: TRBV5-1; DNA: TGCGCCAGCAGCTTCGCGGGGGGGCCTGAAGATACGCAGTATTTT; CDR3: CASSFAGGPEDTQYF
size: .; D: .; J: TRBJ1-5; V: TRBV19; DNA: TGTGCCACATTACCCCCTGAGGTTCTTGATAGCAATCAGCCCCAGCATTTT; CDR3: CATLPPEVLDSNQPQHF
size: few; D: TRBD2; J: TRBJ2-2; V: TRBV7-6; DNA: TGTGCCAGCAGCCACCCGGGCGGGAGTAGCACCGGGGAGCTGTTTTTT; CDR3: CASSHPGGSSTGELFF
size: .; D: TRBD1; J: TRBJ2-1; V: TRBV14; DNA: TGTGCCAGCAGCCCTAGGACAGGGGGGGGTGAGCAGTTCTTC; CDR3: CASSPRTGGGEQFF
size: .; D: .; J: TRBJ1-6; V: TRBV20-1; DNA: TGCAGTGCTCTAGGGAGTTCACCCCTCCACTTT; CDR3: CSALGSSPLHF
size: few; D: .; J: TRBJ2-1; V: TRBV9; DNA: TGTGCCAGCAGCGTAGAAGATCCAGCGCGGAGCTCCTACAATGAGCAGTTCTTC; CDR3: CASSVEDPARSSYNEQFF
size: once; D: TRBD2; J: TRBJ2-3; V: TRBV27; DNA: TGTGCCAGCAGTCCCAGACTAGCGGGGTCAGATACGCAGTATTTT; CDR3: CASSPRLAGSDTQYF
size: .; D: TRBD2; J: TRBJ2-1; V: TRBV19; DNA: TGTGCCAGTAGTATAAGCGGGGGGTGGAATGAGCAGTTCTTC; CDR3: CASSISGGWNEQFF
size: .; D: TRBD1; J: TRBJ2-5; V: TRBV19; DNA: TGTGCCAGTAGTAGTGGGACAGTCCAAGAGACCCAGTACTTC; CDR3: CASSSGTVQETQYF
size: .; D: .; J: TRBJ1-1; V: TRBV4-1; DNA: TGCGCCAGCAGCCGCCACGGGGGGGGCGAAGCTTTCTTT; CDR3: CASSRHGGGEAFF
size: many; D: .; J: TRBJ2-3; V: TRBV13; DNA: TGTGCCAGCAGCACCGGCGGGCACCTTAGCACCCAGTATTTT; CDR3: CASSTGGHLSTQYF
size: .; D: .; J: TRBJ1-5; V: TRBV12-5; DNA: TGTGCTAGTGCCCTTGGACTTAATCAGCCCCAGCATTTT; CDR3: CASALGLNQPQHF
size: .; D: TRBD2; J: TRBJ2-3; V: TRBV27; DNA: TGTGCCAGCAGAAGACTAGCGGGACCAGATACGCAGTATTTT; CDR3: CASRRLAGPDTQYF
size: .; D: .; J: TRBJ2-1; V: TRBV4-1; DNA: TGCGCCAGCAGCCAAATGGGAACGGGAGAGAATGAGCAGTTCTTC; CDR3: CASSQMGTGENEQFF
size: .; D: TRBD2; J: TRBJ2-7; V: TRBV4-2; DNA: TGTGCCAGCAGCCAACTAGCGGGAGTATCTGGCGAGCAGTACTTC; CDR3: CASSQLAGVSGEQYF
size: once; D: .; J: TRBJ1-5; V: TRBV7-6; DNA: TGTGCCAGCAGCTTAGGGACAGATCATGGGCCCCAGCATTTT; CDR3: CASSLGTDHGPQHF
size: .; D: .; J: TRBJ1-6; V: TRBV7-2; DNA: TGTGCCAGCAGCTTTTCCCTAAGGGGAAATAATTCACCCCTCCACTTT; CDR3: CASSFSLRGNNSPLHF
size: .; D: .; J: TRBJ2-1; V: TRBV5-6; DNA: TGTGCCAGCAGCTTGGCGGCTAGTCACAATGAGCAGTTCTTC; CDR3: CASSLAASHNEQFF
size: .; D: TRBD2; J: TRBJ2-1; V: TRBV7-9; DNA: TGTGCCAGCAGCCTGGAGAGCGGGAGTCCCCACAATGAGCAGTTCTTC; CDR3: CASSLESGSPHNEQFF
size: few; D: .; J: TRBJ2-1; V: TRBV5-5; DNA: TGTGCCAGCAGCTCCAACGGGGGCAATGAGCAGTTCTTC; CDR3: CASSSNGGNEQFF
size: .; D: TRBD2; J: TRBJ2-1; V: TRBV7-6; DNA: TGTGCCAGCAGCTCCCTAGCGGGAGGGGGAGATGAGCAGTTCTTC; CDR3: CASSSLAGGGDEQFF
size: .; D: .; J: TRBJ2-7; V: TRBV23-1; DNA: TGCGCCAGCAGTCAATCCGGTTGCAGCCCCAGCTCCTACGAGCAGTACTTC; CDR3: CASSQSGCSPSSYEQYF
size: .; D: .; J: TRBJ2-7; V: TRBV21-1; DNA: TGTGCCAGCAGCAAAGCAGAGGGGCACTACGAGCAGTACTTC; CDR3: CASSKAEGHYEQYF
size: .; D: .; J: TRBJ1-6; V: TRBV19; DNA: TGTGCCAGCAGCCCGGGGGGGCTGTATAATTCACCCCTCCACTTT; CDR3: CASSPGGLYNSPLHF
size: .; D: .; J: TRBJ1-1; V: TRBV6-5; DNA: TGTGCCAGCAGTGGGGGGATCAACACTGAAGCTTTCTTT; CDR3: CASSGGINTEAFF
size: .; D: TRBD1; J: TRBJ2-5; V: TRBV28; DNA: TGTGCCAGCAGTTTCCCCTCGACAGGGGGCCTAGAGACCCAGTACTTC; CDR3: CASSFPSTGGLETQYF
size: .; D: TRBD1; J: TRBJ2-1; V: TRBV7-9; DNA: TGTGCCAGCAGCTTGACAGGGCGTGAGCAGTTCTTC; CDR3: CASSLTGREQFF
size: .; D: .; J: TRBJ1-2; V: TRBV7-9; DNA: TGTGCCAGCAGCACAGAAGGGGAGCGCGACTATGGCTACACCTTC; CDR3: CASSTEGERDYGYTF
size: .; D: .; J: TRBJ2-1; V: TRBV2; DNA: TGTGCCAGAGTCCCGAGAGGACAGATGTACAATGAGCAGTTCTTC; CDR3: CARVPRGQMYNEQFF
size: .; D: TRBD1; J: TRBJ2-7; V: TRBV9; DNA: TGTGCCAGCAGCGGAACAGGGGTCCCTTGGATGGACGAGCAGTACTTC; CDR3: CASSGTGVPWMDEQYF
size: .; D: .; J: TRBJ2-7; V: TRBV5-1; DNA: TGCGCCAGCAGCTTCGAGCCCGGGACCTTTTACGAGCAGTACTTC; CDR3: CASSFEPGTFYEQYF
size: .; D: TRBD2; J: TRBJ2-1; V: TRBV5-1; DNA: TGCGCCAGCAGCTTGGAGGCTAGCGGGAGCTCCTACAATGAGCAGTTCTTC; CDR3: CASSLEASGSSYNEQFF
size: once; D: TRBD2; J: TRBJ2-1; V: TRBV19; DNA: TGTGCCATCGGAGTGGGACTAGGGTTTGAGCAGTTCTTC; CDR3: CAIGVGLGFEQFF
size: .; D: TRBD1; J: TRBJ2-7; V: TRBV5-1; DNA: TGCGCCAGCAGTTGGGCGACAGGGGAAAACTACGAGCAGTACTTC; CDR3: CASSWATGENYEQYF
size: .; D: .; J: TRBJ2-5; V: TRBV19; DNA: TGTGCCAGTAGTCCTTTTTTAGCGGCCCCCCAAGAGACCCAGTACTTC; CDR3: CASSPFLAAPQETQYF
size: .; D: TRBD2; J: TRBJ2-1; V: TRBV29-1; DNA: TGCAGCGTTGGGATAGCGGGGGCCACGTCGCCCCAGTTCTTC; CDR3: CSVGIAGATSPQFF
size: .; D: .; J: TRBJ2-5; V: TRBV10-3; DNA: TGTGCCATCACCCCAGGGGTCCAAGAGACCCAGTACTTC; CDR3: CAITPGVQETQYF
size: .; D: .; J: TRBJ2-7; V: TRBV7-7; DNA: TGTGCTAGCAGCCCCCGGAAGGGGCGCGAGCAGTACTTC; CDR3: CASSPRKGREQYF
size: .; D: TRBD2; J: TRBJ2-3; V: TRBV4-3; DNA: TGCGCCAGCTCCCCCGGGACTAGCGGGGGGTTGAGCACAGATACGCAGTATTTT; CDR3: CASSPGTSGGLSTDTQYF